The present T cell receptor beta chain was sequenced within a study of blood T cell repertoires in COVID-19. Study details: Collection of acute and convalescent COVID-19 samples took place in the United States, Italy and Spain.

The table came from immunoSEQ multiplex PCR; TCRdb's copy has only in-frame clones and leaves some out. The repertoire holds some 20,000 clones, with approximately 91% as singletons. The CDR3 sequence is 14 residues long. Germline V gives CDR1 SGHRS, CDR2 YFSETQ. With 3 bases removed from V and 4 bases from J, the gap between germline ends came to 14 bases. Material: peripheral blood. The sequence was collected from a human donor in a cohort sampled during active COVID-19. The V and J genes are TRBV5-1 and TRBJ2-7, with D possibly TRBD2 on 5 matching bases. As DNA, the CDR3 is TGCGCCAGCAGCTCCACCGCGGGTCCTTACGAGCAGTACTTC. It yields the protein CASSSTAGPYEQYF.